The rows below give T cell receptor beta chains drawn from one sample of a study of T cell responses to AZD1222 COVID-19 vaccine. Generated by immunoSEQ multiplex PCR, the TCRdb table keeps only in-frame clones and is missing some. There are around 100,000 clones in the sample; around 83% occur only once, and around 5% lies in the top ten. This specimen consisted of peripheral blood, obtained on day 0 of AZD1222 vaccination. The receptor set was obtained from an adult in good health. Each CDR3 is given with its conserved first and last residue. The D gene is left open where the match is weak. The size entry is marked missing in some rows and otherwise reads once, few, many or a size class.

v_gene: TRBV7-2; j_gene: TRBJ2-1; abundance: -; d_gene: -; CDR3nt: TGTGCCAGCAGCTTACCCACCTATGAGCAGTTCTTC; CDR3aa: CASSLPTYEQFF
v_gene: TRBV9; j_gene: TRBJ2-1; abundance: -; d_gene: TRBD2; CDR3nt: TGTGCCAGCAGCGTCGGACTAGCGGGAGGGAGCTCCTACAATGAGCAGTTCTTC; CDR3aa: CASSVGLAGGSSYNEQFF
v_gene: TRBV2; j_gene: TRBJ1-1; abundance: once; d_gene: TRBD1; CDR3nt: TGTGCCAGCAGCCAAAGCGGACAGGGGGCGTGGAACACTGAAGCTTTCTTT; CDR3aa: CASSQSGQGAWNTEAFF
v_gene: TRBV6-5; j_gene: TRBJ2-7; abundance: -; d_gene: -; CDR3nt: TGTGCCAGTTCAAATCCGGGGGATTATGGGGAGCAGTACTTC; CDR3aa: CASSNPGDYGEQYF
v_gene: TRBV18; j_gene: TRBJ1-5; abundance: -; d_gene: TRBD1; CDR3nt: TGTGCCAGCTCACCTGGGACAGGAGGAAATCAGCCCCAGCATTTT; CDR3aa: CASSPGTGGNQPQHF
v_gene: TRBV27; j_gene: TRBJ1-1; abundance: -; d_gene: -; CDR3nt: TGTGCCAGCAGTCTCACCTCAGGCTGGGGCCCCGGTGAAGCTTTCTTT; CDR3aa: CASSLTSGWGPGEAFF
v_gene: TRBV6-2/TRBV6-3; j_gene: TRBJ2-1; abundance: -; d_gene: TRBD1; CDR3nt: TGTGCCAGCAGTTATGGGGGGACAGGGGATTACAATGAGCAGTTCTTC; CDR3aa: CASSYGGTGDYNEQFF
v_gene: TRBV25-1; j_gene: TRBJ1-1; abundance: -; d_gene: TRBD1; CDR3nt: TGTGCCAGCGGGACAGGGCCCACTGAAGCTTTCTTT; CDR3aa: CASGTGPTEAFF
v_gene: TRBV18; j_gene: TRBJ2-2; abundance: once; d_gene: -; CDR3nt: TGTGCCAGCTCACCAACGGGAACGAACACCGGGGAGCTGTTTTTT; CDR3aa: CASSPTGTNTGELFF
v_gene: TRBV9; j_gene: TRBJ1-2; abundance: -; d_gene: -; CDR3nt: TGTGCCAGCAGCCCTAGCTCAGCAGGAGCCGCTAACTATGGCTACACCTTC; CDR3aa: CASSPSSAGAANYGYTF
v_gene: TRBV12-3/TRBV12-4; j_gene: TRBJ2-1; abundance: -; d_gene: -; CDR3nt: TGTGCCAGCAGTTTAACGGTAAATGAGCAGTTCTTC; CDR3aa: CASSLTVNEQFF
v_gene: TRBV5-1; j_gene: TRBJ1-4; abundance: -; d_gene: TRBD1; CDR3nt: TGCGCCAGCACTCCAGAGGGACAGGGTTATGAAAAACTGTTTTTT; CDR3aa: CASTPEGQGYEKLFF
v_gene: TRBV9; j_gene: TRBJ1-5; abundance: -; d_gene: -; CDR3nt: TGTGCCAGCAGCGTAGAAGTCCTGAGGTGGGATCAGCCCCAGCATTTT; CDR3aa: CASSVEVLRWDQPQHF
v_gene: TRBV6-2/TRBV6-3; j_gene: TRBJ1-1; abundance: -; d_gene: -; CDR3nt: TGTGCCAGCACCCCGGCAGGGATCAACACTGAAGCTTTCTTT; CDR3aa: CASTPAGINTEAFF
v_gene: TRBV5-6; j_gene: TRBJ2-7; abundance: -; d_gene: -; CDR3nt: TGTGCCAGCACCCCGAGAAGGATCGGGCGTTTCGAGCAGTACTTC; CDR3aa: CASTPRRIGRFEQYF
v_gene: TRBV10-3; j_gene: TRBJ2-3; abundance: -; d_gene: -; CDR3nt: TGTGCCATCAGTGAGTCGCCGGCAGATACGCAGTATTTT; CDR3aa: CAISESPADTQYF
v_gene: TRBV14; j_gene: TRBJ1-4; abundance: -; d_gene: -; CDR3nt: TGTGCCAGCAGCCAGTCGACATCGCTACTGTTTTTT; CDR3aa: CASSQSTSLLFF
v_gene: TRBV5-1; j_gene: TRBJ2-3; abundance: -; d_gene: TRBD2; CDR3nt: TGCGCCAGCAGCTCGGGACTAGCGGGAGTAAAAAGAGATACGCAGTATTTT; CDR3aa: CASSSGLAGVKRDTQYF
v_gene: TRBV30; j_gene: TRBJ2-7; abundance: few; d_gene: -; CDR3nt: TGTGCCTGGAGCGGGACCTACGAGCAGTACTTC; CDR3aa: CAWSGTYEQYF
v_gene: TRBV3-1/TRBV3-2; j_gene: TRBJ1-2; abundance: -; d_gene: TRBD1; CDR3nt: TGTGCCAGCAGCCCTCCCTTCGGACTCGGACAGGGCTATGGCTACACCTTC; CDR3aa: CASSPPFGLGQGYGYTF
v_gene: TRBV5-1; j_gene: TRBJ2-7; abundance: -; d_gene: -; CDR3nt: TGCGCCAGCAGCATCCTAAAGCCGGGTGACGAGCAGTACTTC; CDR3aa: CASSILKPGDEQYF
v_gene: TRBV21-1; j_gene: TRBJ2-5; abundance: -; d_gene: -; CDR3nt: TGTGCCAGCAGCAAAGTCAGCCTCGGACAGCTCTACCAAGAGACCCAGTACTTC; CDR3aa: CASSKVSLGQLYQETQYF
v_gene: TRBV4-3; j_gene: TRBJ1-6; abundance: once; d_gene: -; CDR3nt: TGCGCCAGCAGCCAAGAGGTATACAGTGATAATTCACCCCTCCACTTT; CDR3aa: CASSQEVYSDNSPLHF
v_gene: TRBV6-5; j_gene: TRBJ2-2; abundance: -; d_gene: -; CDR3nt: TGTGCCAGCAGTCCGCTCCCCAGGGCCAGCGGGGAGCTGTTTTTT; CDR3aa: CASSPLPRASGELFF
v_gene: TRBV7-2; j_gene: TRBJ2-1; abundance: -; d_gene: TRBD2; CDR3nt: TGTGCCAGCATCTCGTATCCGGGACTAGCGGGAGTTTTAGAGCAGTTCTTC; CDR3aa: CASISYPGLAGVLEQFF
v_gene: TRBV30; j_gene: TRBJ1-3; abundance: once; d_gene: -; CDR3nt: TGTGCCTGGAGTGTAAGGGCTGGAAACACCATATATTTT; CDR3aa: CAWSVRAGNTIYF
v_gene: TRBV4-3; j_gene: TRBJ2-2; abundance: -; d_gene: -; CDR3nt: TGCGCCAGCAGCCATCTACAGGCTCCGAACACCGGGGAGCTGTTTTTT; CDR3aa: CASSHLQAPNTGELFF
v_gene: TRBV10-3; j_gene: TRBJ2-1; abundance: -; d_gene: -; CDR3nt: TGTGCCATCAGGGACAGCTCCTACAATGAGCAGTTCTTC; CDR3aa: CAIRDSSYNEQFF
v_gene: TRBV9; j_gene: TRBJ1-3; abundance: -; d_gene: TRBD1; CDR3nt: TGTGCCAGCAGCGCCTGGGGGGGGACAGATGTTCATTTT; CDR3aa: CASSAWGGTDVHF
v_gene: TRBV7-8; j_gene: TRBJ1-3; abundance: -; d_gene: -; CDR3nt: TGTGCCAGCAGCTCGGACGGGACCTCTGGAAACACCATATATTTT; CDR3aa: CASSSDGTSGNTIYF
v_gene: TRBV28; j_gene: TRBJ1-3; abundance: -; d_gene: -; CDR3nt: TGTGCCAGCAGCGTAGGACTCGCCTCTGGAAACACCATATATTTT; CDR3aa: CASSVGLASGNTIYF
v_gene: TRBV18; j_gene: TRBJ2-1; abundance: once; d_gene: TRBD1; CDR3nt: TGTGCCAGCTCACAGACAGGGGGGTCCTACAATGAGCAGTTCTTC; CDR3aa: CASSQTGGSYNEQFF
v_gene: TRBV2; j_gene: TRBJ2-5; abundance: many; d_gene: -; CDR3nt: TGTGCCAGCAGTGAATGGACCGCCCGAGAGACCCAGTACTTC; CDR3aa: CASSEWTARETQYF
v_gene: TRBV10-1; j_gene: TRBJ2-1; abundance: -; d_gene: TRBD2; CDR3nt: TGCGCCAGCAGCCCACTGGCCAAGCGGGAGGAGAGCTCCTACAATGAGCAGTTCTTC; CDR3aa: CASSPLAKREESSYNEQFF
v_gene: TRBV5-1; j_gene: TRBJ2-7; abundance: -; d_gene: TRBD2; CDR3nt: TGCGCCAGCAGCTTGGCCTCTAGCGGGTACTACGAGCAGTACTTC; CDR3aa: CASSLASSGYYEQYF
v_gene: TRBV6-2/TRBV6-3; j_gene: TRBJ2-7; abundance: -; d_gene: -; CDR3nt: TGTGCCAGCAGTTACCCCCGGGACGGATACTCCTACGAGCAGTACTTC; CDR3aa: CASSYPRDGYSYEQYF
v_gene: TRBV7-2; j_gene: TRBJ2-1; abundance: -; d_gene: TRBD2; CDR3nt: TGTGCCAGCAGCTTAGAAATGACTAGCGGGAGGGATGAGCAGTTCTTC; CDR3aa: CASSLEMTSGRDEQFF
v_gene: TRBV7-2; j_gene: TRBJ1-1; abundance: -; d_gene: -; CDR3nt: TGTGCCAGCAGCTTAGCCAGGGGAACTGAAGCTTTCTTT; CDR3aa: CASSLARGTEAFF
v_gene: TRBV6-2/TRBV6-3; j_gene: TRBJ1-5; abundance: once; d_gene: -; CDR3nt: TGTGCCAGCAGTTACGGGGACGGGAATCAGCCCCAGCATTTT; CDR3aa: CASSYGDGNQPQHF
v_gene: TRBV27; j_gene: TRBJ1-2; abundance: -; d_gene: -; CDR3nt: TGTGCCAGCAGTTTAAGGTTGAACTATGGCTACACCTTC; CDR3aa: CASSLRLNYGYTF
v_gene: TRBV3-1/TRBV3-2; j_gene: TRBJ1-3; abundance: -; d_gene: TRBD1; CDR3nt: TGTGCCAGCAGCAGGACAGGGGGCAACTCTGGAAACACCATATATTTT; CDR3aa: CASSRTGGNSGNTIYF
v_gene: TRBV28; j_gene: TRBJ1-1; abundance: -; d_gene: TRBD1; CDR3nt: TGTGCCAGCAGTAGGACAGGGGGGAATGAAGCTTTCTTT; CDR3aa: CASSRTGGNEAFF
v_gene: TRBV29-1; j_gene: TRBJ1-4; abundance: few; d_gene: -; CDR3nt: TGCAGCGTCGAAAAACAGGGACTACGGGTTTTT; CDR3aa: CSVEKQGLRVF
v_gene: TRBV10-1; j_gene: TRBJ2-3; abundance: many; d_gene: -; CDR3nt: TGCGCCAGCAGTGAGTCGGACAACACAGATACGCAGTATTTT; CDR3aa: CASSESDNTDTQYF
v_gene: TRBV5-1; j_gene: TRBJ2-3; abundance: -; d_gene: -; CDR3nt: TGCGCCAGCAGCGGGGGAGGTCCAGATACGCAGTATTTT; CDR3aa: CASSGGGPDTQYF
v_gene: TRBV15; j_gene: TRBJ2-7; abundance: -; d_gene: -; CDR3nt: TGTGCCACCAGCGTGGGTCCCTACGAGCAGTACTTC; CDR3aa: CATSVGPYEQYF
v_gene: TRBV7-3; j_gene: TRBJ2-4; abundance: -; d_gene: -; CDR3nt: TGTGCCAGCGCCTCGGGTGCGGGAAACATTCAGTACTTC; CDR3aa: CASASGAGNIQYF
v_gene: TRBV5-1; j_gene: TRBJ1-5; abundance: -; d_gene: -; CDR3nt: TGCGCCAGCAGCTTGGGGGGAACAGTGAATCAGCCCCAGCATTTT; CDR3aa: CASSLGGTVNQPQHF
v_gene: TRBV2; j_gene: TRBJ2-3; abundance: -; d_gene: -; CDR3nt: TGTGCCAGCTCGTTTCCCCGGGGTAGCACAGATACGCAGTATTTT; CDR3aa: CASSFPRGSTDTQYF
v_gene: TRBV12-3/TRBV12-4; j_gene: TRBJ2-1; abundance: few; d_gene: -; CDR3nt: TGTGCCAGCAGTTCATTTTTAAATGAGCAGTTCTTC; CDR3aa: CASSSFLNEQFF
v_gene: TRBV28; j_gene: TRBJ1-6; abundance: few; d_gene: -; CDR3nt: TGTGCCAGCAGTCCCCGAGGCCCTTGGAATTCACCCCTCCACTTT; CDR3aa: CASSPRGPWNSPLHF
v_gene: TRBV2; j_gene: TRBJ1-4; abundance: few; d_gene: -; CDR3nt: TGTGCCAGCCTGAAAGGGGAAACTAATGAAAAACTGTTTTTT; CDR3aa: CASLKGETNEKLFF
v_gene: TRBV24-1; j_gene: TRBJ2-2; abundance: -; d_gene: TRBD2; CDR3nt: TGTGCCACCCGCGCGGGGGTGGTCGGGGAGCTGTTTTTT; CDR3aa: CATRAGVVGELFF
v_gene: TRBV7-9; j_gene: TRBJ1-6; abundance: -; d_gene: -; CDR3nt: TGTGCCAGCAGCCTTCCGAATTCACCCCTCCACTTT; CDR3aa: CASSLPNSPLHF
v_gene: TRBV7-8; j_gene: TRBJ2-5; abundance: -; d_gene: TRBD2; CDR3nt: TGTGCCAGCAGCTTAGGACTAGCGGGATTACAAGAGACCCAGTACTTC; CDR3aa: CASSLGLAGLQETQYF
v_gene: TRBV5-1; j_gene: TRBJ1-2; abundance: -; d_gene: TRBD1; CDR3nt: TGCGCCAGCAGCTTAGACAGGGGGCCGGGCTATGGCTACACCTTC; CDR3aa: CASSLDRGPGYGYTF
v_gene: TRBV3-1/TRBV3-2; j_gene: TRBJ2-1; abundance: -; d_gene: -; CDR3nt: TGTGCCAGCAGTGGCTACAATGAGCAGTTCTTC; CDR3aa: CASSGYNEQFF
v_gene: TRBV2; j_gene: TRBJ1-2; abundance: -; d_gene: -; CDR3nt: TGTGCCAGCAGTGAAGTGGCGTCGAACTATGGCTACACCTTC; CDR3aa: CASSEVASNYGYTF